This T cell receptor (beta chain) was documented in a study of blood T cell repertoires in COVID-19. The wider study: Both acute and convalescent COVID-19 samples were obtained from the United States, Italy and Spain.

Authors' methods: Scientists estimated how many nucleated cells there were by amplifying reference gene primers. Using immunoSEQ multiplex PCR, the repertoire was profiled, and TCRdb retains in-frame clones only, with some absent. D and trimming were read from the DNA, whereas the V and J calls and clone size are those reported in that table. The sample holds roughly 180,000 clones; about 88% are singletons and the top ten take less than 3.5%. The source of this sequence is a woman under 40 with active or convalescent COVID-19. Sequenced sample: peripheral blood.

The CDR3 nucleotides read TGCGCCAGCAGTGAGTCGGGCAAGGCTGGCGAGACCCAGTACTTC. It encodes CASSESGKAGETQYF. The genes are TRBV10-1 and TRBJ2-5, with unresolved D. Germline V gives CDR1 WNHNN, CDR2 SYGVQD (reference sequence). The CDR3 length is 15 residues. V lost 0 bases and J 5 bases, leaving 13 bases between the germline ends.